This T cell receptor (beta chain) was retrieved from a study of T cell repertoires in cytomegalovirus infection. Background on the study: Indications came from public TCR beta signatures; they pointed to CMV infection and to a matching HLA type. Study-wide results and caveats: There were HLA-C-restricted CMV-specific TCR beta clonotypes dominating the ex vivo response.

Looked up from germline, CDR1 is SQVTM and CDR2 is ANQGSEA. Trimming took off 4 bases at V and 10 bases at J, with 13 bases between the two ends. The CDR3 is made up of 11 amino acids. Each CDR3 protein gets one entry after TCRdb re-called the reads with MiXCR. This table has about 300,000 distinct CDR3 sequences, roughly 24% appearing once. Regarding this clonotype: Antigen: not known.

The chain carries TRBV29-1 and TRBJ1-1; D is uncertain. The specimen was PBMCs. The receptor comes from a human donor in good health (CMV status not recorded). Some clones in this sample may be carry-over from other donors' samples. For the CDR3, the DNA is TGCAGCGTTGCCACTACGGCTCGAGCTTTCTTT. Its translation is CSVATTARAFF.